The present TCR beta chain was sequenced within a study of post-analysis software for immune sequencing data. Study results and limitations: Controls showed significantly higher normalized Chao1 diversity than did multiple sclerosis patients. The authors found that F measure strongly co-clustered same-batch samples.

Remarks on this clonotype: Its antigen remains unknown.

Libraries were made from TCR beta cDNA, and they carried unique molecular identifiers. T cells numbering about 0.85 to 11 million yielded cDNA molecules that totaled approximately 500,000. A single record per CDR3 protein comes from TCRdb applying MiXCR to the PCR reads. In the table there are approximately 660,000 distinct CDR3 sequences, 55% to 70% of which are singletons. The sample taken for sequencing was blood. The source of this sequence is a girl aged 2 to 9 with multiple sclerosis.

CDR3 bases: TGTGCCAGCAGCTTTCTGCCAGCGGGAGAGGAAGATACGCAGTATTTT. Its protein is CASSFLPAGEEDTQYF. The chain has TRBV5-5 and TRBJ2-3; the match to TRBD2 covers 8 bases. With V trimmed by 2 bases and J by 5 bases, 10 bases remained unmatched. The germline CDR1 and CDR2 sequences are SGHKS and YYEKEE (reference sequence). The CDR3 contains 16 residues.